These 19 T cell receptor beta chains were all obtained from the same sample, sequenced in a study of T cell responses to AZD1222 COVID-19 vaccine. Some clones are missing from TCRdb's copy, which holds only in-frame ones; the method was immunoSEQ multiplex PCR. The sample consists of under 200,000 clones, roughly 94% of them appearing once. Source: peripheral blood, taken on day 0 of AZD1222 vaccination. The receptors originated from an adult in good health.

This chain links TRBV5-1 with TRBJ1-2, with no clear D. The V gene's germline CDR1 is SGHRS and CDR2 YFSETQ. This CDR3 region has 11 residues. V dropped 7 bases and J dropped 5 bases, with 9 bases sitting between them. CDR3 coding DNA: TGCGCCAGCCGCGCCGGGTATGGCTACACCTTC. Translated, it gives CASRAGYGYTF.

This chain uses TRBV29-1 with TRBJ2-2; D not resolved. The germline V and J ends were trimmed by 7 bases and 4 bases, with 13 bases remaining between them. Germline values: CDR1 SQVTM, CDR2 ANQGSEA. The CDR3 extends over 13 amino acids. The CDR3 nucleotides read TGCAGCGCTGGCTCCGGGCTCACCGGGGAGCTGTTTTTT. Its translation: CSAGSGLTGELFF.

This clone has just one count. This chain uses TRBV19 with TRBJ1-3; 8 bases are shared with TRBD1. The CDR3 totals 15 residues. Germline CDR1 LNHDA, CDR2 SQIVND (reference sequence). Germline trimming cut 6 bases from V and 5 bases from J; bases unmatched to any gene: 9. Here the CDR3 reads CASRPGQGGRNTIYF. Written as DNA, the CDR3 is TGTGCCAGTAGACCCGGACAGGGCGGCAGAAACACCATATATTTT.

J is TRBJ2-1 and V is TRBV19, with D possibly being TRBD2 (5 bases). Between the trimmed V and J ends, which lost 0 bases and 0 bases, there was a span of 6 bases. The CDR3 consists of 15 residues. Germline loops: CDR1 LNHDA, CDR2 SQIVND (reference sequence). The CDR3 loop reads CASSIEGSSYNEQFF. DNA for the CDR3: TGTGCCAGTAGTATAGAAGGGAGCTCCTACAATGAGCAGTTCTTC. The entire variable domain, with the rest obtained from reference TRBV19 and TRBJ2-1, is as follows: DGGITQSPKYLFRKEGQNVTLSCEQNLNHDAMYWYRQDPGQGLRLIYYSQIVNDFQKGDIAEGYSVSREKKESFPLTVTSAQKNPTAFYLCASSIEGSSYNEQFFGPGTRLTVL.

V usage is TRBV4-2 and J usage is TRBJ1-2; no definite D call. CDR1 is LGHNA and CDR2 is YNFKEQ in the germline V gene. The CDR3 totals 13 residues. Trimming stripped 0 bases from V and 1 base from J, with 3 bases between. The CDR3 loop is CASSQESNYGYTF. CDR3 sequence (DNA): TGTGCCAGCAGCCAAGAAAGTAACTATGGCTACACCTTC.

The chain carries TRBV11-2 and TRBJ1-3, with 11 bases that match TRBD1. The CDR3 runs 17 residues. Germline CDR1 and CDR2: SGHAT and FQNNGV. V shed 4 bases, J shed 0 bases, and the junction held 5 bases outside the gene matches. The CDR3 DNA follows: TGTGCCAGCAGCTCGTGGACAGGGGGCATCTCTGGAAACACCATATATTTT. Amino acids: CASSSWTGGISGNTIYF.

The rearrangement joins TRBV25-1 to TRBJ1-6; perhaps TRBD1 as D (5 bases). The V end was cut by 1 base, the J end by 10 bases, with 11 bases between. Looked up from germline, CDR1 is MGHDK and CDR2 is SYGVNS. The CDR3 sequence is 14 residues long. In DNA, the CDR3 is TGTGCCAGCAGTGAATGGGGGTTTGGATCACCCCTCCACTTT. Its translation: CASSEWGFGSPLHF.

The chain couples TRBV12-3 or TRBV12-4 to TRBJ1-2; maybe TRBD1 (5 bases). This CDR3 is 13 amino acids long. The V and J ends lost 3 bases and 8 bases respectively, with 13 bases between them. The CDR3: CASSLGGTKGYTF. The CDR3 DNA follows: TGTGCCAGCAGTTTGGGGGGAACGAAGGGCTACACCTTC.

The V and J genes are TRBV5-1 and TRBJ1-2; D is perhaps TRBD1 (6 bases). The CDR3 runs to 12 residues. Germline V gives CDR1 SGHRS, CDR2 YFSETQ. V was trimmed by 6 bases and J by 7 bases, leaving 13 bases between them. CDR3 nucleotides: TGCGCCAGCAACGAACAGGGACGTGGCTACACCTTC. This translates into CASNEQGRGYTF. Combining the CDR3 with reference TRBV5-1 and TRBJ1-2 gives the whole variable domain KAGVTQTPRYLIKTRGQQVTLSCSPISGHRSVSWYQQTPGQGLQFLFEYFSETQRNKGNFPGRFSGRQFSNSRSEMNVSTLELGDSALYLCASNEQGRGYTFGSGTRLTVV.

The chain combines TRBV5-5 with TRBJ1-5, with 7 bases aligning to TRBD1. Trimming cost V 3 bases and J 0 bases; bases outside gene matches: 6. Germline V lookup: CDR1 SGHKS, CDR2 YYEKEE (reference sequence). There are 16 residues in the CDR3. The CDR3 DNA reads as TGTGCCAGCAGCTCCGGGACAGCTTATAGCAATCAGCCCCAGCATTTT. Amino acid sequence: CASSSGTAYSNQPQHF.

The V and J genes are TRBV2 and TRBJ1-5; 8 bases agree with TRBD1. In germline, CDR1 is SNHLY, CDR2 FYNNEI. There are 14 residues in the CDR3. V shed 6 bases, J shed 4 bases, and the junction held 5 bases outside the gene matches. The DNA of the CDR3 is TGTGCCAGCAGCCGGACAGGGCGGAATCAGCCCCAGCATTTT. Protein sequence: CASSRTGRNQPQHF.

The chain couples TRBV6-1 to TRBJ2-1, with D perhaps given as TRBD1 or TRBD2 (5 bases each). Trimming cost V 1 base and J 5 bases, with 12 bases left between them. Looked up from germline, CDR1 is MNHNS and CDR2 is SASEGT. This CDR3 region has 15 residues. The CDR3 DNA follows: TGTGCCAGCAGTGAAGGACTGGGGGTCCACAATGAGCAGTTCTTC. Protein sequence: CASSEGLGVHNEQFF.

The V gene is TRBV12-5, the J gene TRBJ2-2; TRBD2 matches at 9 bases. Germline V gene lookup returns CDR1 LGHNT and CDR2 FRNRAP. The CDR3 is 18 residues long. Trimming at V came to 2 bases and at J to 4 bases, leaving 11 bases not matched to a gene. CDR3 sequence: CASGLYAGGRESTGELFF. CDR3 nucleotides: TGTGCTAGTGGTTTGTACGCGGGGGGGCGGGAGAGCACCGGGGAGCTGTTTTTT.

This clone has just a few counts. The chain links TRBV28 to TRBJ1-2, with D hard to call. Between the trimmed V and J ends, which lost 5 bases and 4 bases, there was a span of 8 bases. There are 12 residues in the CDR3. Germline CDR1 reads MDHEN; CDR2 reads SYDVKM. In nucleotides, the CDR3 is TGTGCCAGCAGTCGCGACATCTATGGCTACACCTTC. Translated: CASSRDIYGYTF.

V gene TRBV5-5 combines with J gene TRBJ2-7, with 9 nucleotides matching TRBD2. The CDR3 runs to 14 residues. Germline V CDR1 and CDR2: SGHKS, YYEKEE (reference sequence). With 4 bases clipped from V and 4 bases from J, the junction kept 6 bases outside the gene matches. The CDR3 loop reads CASSPGLAPYEQYF. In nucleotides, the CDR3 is TGTGCCAGCAGCCCGGGACTAGCCCCATACGAGCAGTACTTC.

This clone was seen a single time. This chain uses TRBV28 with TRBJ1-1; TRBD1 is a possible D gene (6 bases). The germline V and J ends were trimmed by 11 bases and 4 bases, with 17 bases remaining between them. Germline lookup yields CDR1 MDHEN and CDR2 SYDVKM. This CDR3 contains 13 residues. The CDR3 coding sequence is TGTGCCCTTCGCCGGGGGCCAGGCACTGAAGCTTTCTTT. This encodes CALRRGPGTEAFF.

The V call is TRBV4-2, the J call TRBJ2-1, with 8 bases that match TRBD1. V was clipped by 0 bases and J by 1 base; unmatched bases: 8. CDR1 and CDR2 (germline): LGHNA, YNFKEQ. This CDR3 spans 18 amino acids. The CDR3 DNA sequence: TGTGCCAGCAGCCAAGAACTATTAGGGGACAGGTCCTACAATGAGCAGTTCTTC. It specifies CASSQELLGDRSYNEQFF.

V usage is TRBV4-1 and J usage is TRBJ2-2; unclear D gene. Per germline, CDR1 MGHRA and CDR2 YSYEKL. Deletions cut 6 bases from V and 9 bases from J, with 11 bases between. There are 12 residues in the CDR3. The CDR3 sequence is CASSLTPRELFF. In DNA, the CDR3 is TGCGCCAGCAGTCTAACACCGCGGGAGCTGTTTTTT.

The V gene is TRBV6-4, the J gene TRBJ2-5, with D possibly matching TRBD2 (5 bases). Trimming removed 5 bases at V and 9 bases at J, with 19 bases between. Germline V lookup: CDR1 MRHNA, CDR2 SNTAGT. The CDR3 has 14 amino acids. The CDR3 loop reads CASSPQVKRTAQYF. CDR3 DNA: TGTGCCAGCAGTCCACAAGTGAAGCGGACGGCCCAGTACTTC.